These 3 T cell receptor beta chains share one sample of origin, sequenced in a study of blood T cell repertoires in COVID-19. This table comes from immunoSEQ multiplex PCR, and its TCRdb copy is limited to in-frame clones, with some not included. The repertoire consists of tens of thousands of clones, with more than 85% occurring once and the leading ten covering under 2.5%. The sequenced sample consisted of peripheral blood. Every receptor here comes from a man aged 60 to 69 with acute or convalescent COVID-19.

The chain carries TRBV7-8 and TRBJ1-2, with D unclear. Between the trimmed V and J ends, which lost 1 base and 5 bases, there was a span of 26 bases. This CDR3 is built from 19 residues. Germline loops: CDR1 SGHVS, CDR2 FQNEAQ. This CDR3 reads CASSLDGVKSSPPIYGYTF. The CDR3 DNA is TGTGCCAGCAGCTTAGACGGGGTGAAGTCTTCGCCACCAATTTATGGCTACACCTTC.

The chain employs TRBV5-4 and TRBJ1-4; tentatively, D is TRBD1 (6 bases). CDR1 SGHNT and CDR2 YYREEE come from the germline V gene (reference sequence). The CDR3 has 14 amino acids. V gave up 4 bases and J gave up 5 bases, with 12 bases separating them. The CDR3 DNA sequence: TGTGCCAGCAGCCGCGAGGGGGGGAATGAAAAACTGTTTTTT. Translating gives CASSREGGNEKLFF.

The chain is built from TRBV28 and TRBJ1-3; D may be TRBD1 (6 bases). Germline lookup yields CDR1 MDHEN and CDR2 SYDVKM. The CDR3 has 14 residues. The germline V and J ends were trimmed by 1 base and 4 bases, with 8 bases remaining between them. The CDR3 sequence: CASSLYRAGNTIYF. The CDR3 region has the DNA TGTGCCAGCAGTTTATACAGGGCAGGAAACACCATATATTTT.